Listed here are 30 T cell receptor beta chains from one sample, sequenced in a study of shared clonotypes between healthy human individuals. Assay: immunoSEQ multiplex PCR; the TCRdb copy retains only in-frame clones and omits some. The sample carries over a million clones, around 95% recorded once. The sequenced material came from naive CD4+ T cells sorted from blood. As to subset: CD45RA+ positively selected. These receptors were obtained from a man under 40 in good health.

The DNA for the CDR3 is TGTGCCAGCAGCCCGGGACAGGGACCCTACGAGCAGTACTTC. Translated: CASSPGQGPYEQYF. The chain uses TRBV7-9 and TRBJ2-7; TRBD1 matches at 9 bases. CDR1 is SEHNR, CDR2 FQNEAQ, per germline (reference sequence). This CDR3 has 14 amino acids. Trimming cost V 5 bases and J 2 bases; bases outside gene matches: 4.

The rearrangement links TRBV5-1 to TRBJ2-5; 9 nucleotides line up with TRBD1. J was trimmed by 2 bases and V by 4 bases; bases with no gene match: 6. Per the germline V gene, CDR1 is SGHRS and CDR2 is YFSETQ. The CDR3 sequence is 15 residues long. The CDR3 coding sequence is TGCGCCAGCAGCCCGAACAGGGGGCCGCAAGAGACCCAGTACTTC. Its protein is CASSPNRGPQETQYF.

This chain joins TRBV5-1 and TRBJ2-1; TRBD2 matches at 10 bases. After removal of 0 bases from V and 5 bases from J, the junction contained 11 bases not matched to a gene. Germline assignment: CDR1 SGHRS and CDR2 YFSETQ. The CDR3 runs to 18 residues. CDR3 nucleotide sequence: TGCGCCAGCAGCTTGGTTTTCTCCGGGACTAGCGATCACAATGAGCAGTTCTTC. It specifies CASSLVFSGTSDHNEQFF.

The V and J genes are TRBV9 and TRBJ2-3; D remains ambiguous. Germline assignment: CDR1 SGDLS and CDR2 YYNGEE. Between the trimmed V and J ends, which lost 0 bases and 6 bases, there was a span of 14 bases. The CDR3 is made up of 15 amino acids. The CDR3: CASSVGLGLGDTQYF. The CDR3 DNA reads as TGTGCCAGCAGCGTAGGTTTGGGGTTGGGGGATACGCAGTATTTT.

The rearrangement joins TRBV15 to TRBJ2-7; TRBD2 is a possible D gene (6 bases). There are 13 residues in the CDR3. The germline gives CDR1 LNHNV, CDR2 YYDKDF (reference sequence). Trimming took 5 bases from V and 1 from J, leaving 9 bases between them. The CDR3 reads CATSGGASYEQYF. As DNA, the CDR3 is TGTGCCACCAGCGGAGGGGCTTCCTACGAGCAGTACTTC.

The CDR3 DNA sequence: TGTGCCAGCAGCTTAGACAGGTTGGAAGAGACCCAGTACTTC. Amino acids: CASSLDRLEETQYF. The rearrangement joins TRBV7-9 to TRBJ2-5; TRBD1 might be the D (5 bases). The CDR3 is 14 amino acids. Germline V gene lookup returns CDR1 SEHNR and CDR2 FQNEAQ (reference sequence). V shed 1 base and J shed 3 bases, with 9 bases lying between them.

This clone was found once. V gene TRBV5-4 combines with J gene TRBJ2-7; 7 nucleotides match TRBD1. V lost 2 bases, J lost 0 bases, and 5 bases stayed unmatched. From germline, CDR1 is SGHNT and CDR2 YYREEE (reference sequence). This CDR3 is 15 amino acids long. The CDR3 nucleotides read TGTGCCAGCAGCTTCAGGGGGAGTCGCTCCTACGAGCAGTACTTC. This gives the protein CASSFRGSRSYEQYF.

This clone occurred once. Other DNA sequences in the same sample also yield this CDR3. V usage is TRBV11-2 and J usage is TRBJ2-7, with a tentative D call TRBD1 (6 bases). CDR1 and CDR2 from the germline V gene are SGHAT and FQNNGV. With 2 bases removed from V and 0 bases from J, the gap between germline ends came to 8 bases. This CDR3 is 14 amino acids long. As DNA, the CDR3 is TGTGCCAGCAGCTTAACAGGGAGCTCCTACGAGCAGTACTTC. This sequence encodes CASSLTGSSYEQYF. The full variable domain, its missing parts supplied by reference TRBV11-2 and TRBJ2-7, is EAGVAQSPRYKIIEKRQSVAFWCNPISGHATLYWYQQILGQGPKLLIQFQNNGVVDDSQLPKDRFSAERLKGVDSTLKIQPAKLEDSAVYLCASSLTGSSYEQYFGPGTRLTVT.

In DNA, the CDR3 is TGTGCCAGTAGGCCAAGACAACTCAGAAATGAAAAACTGTTTTTT. Its translation is CASRPRQLRNEKLFF. This sequence joins TRBV19 and TRBJ1-4; no reliable D call. V was clipped by 6 bases and J by 5 bases, with 16 bases between them. The CDR3 spans 15 residues. CDR1 is LNHDA and CDR2 is SQIVND in the germline V gene (reference sequence).

The chain uses TRBV7-2 and TRBJ2-7, with D hard to call. The germline V gene encodes CDR1 SGHTA and CDR2 FQGNSA. Trimming left V 3 bases short and J 3 bases short, with 12 bases between. The CDR3 is made up of 14 amino acids. CDR3 sequence reads: CASSFQPGDYEQYF. For the CDR3, the DNA is TGTGCCAGCAGCTTCCAACCGGGCGACTACGAGCAGTACTTC.

This rearrangement joins TRBV5-1 to TRBJ2-5, with 14 positions matching TRBD2. V was clipped by 0 bases and J by 5 bases; unmatched bases: 3. The CDR3 covers 16 residues. Germline CDR1 reads SGHRS; CDR2 reads YFSETQ. CDR3 nucleotides: TGCGCCAGCAGCTTGGCCGGGACTAGCGGGAGTGAGACCCAGTACTTC. Its translation: CASSLAGTSGSETQYF.

The chain employs TRBV7-8 and TRBJ2-1, with 8 positions matching TRBD2. Germline V gives CDR1 SGHVS, CDR2 FQNEAQ. This CDR3 spans 19 amino acids. J lost 5 bases, V lost 2 bases, and 17 bases had no gene match. The CDR3 bases are TGTGCCAGCAGCTTAAGGACTCGGCGGGAGGTTTTGGTTAACAATGAGCAGTTCTTC. It yields the protein CASSLRTRREVLVNNEQFF.

V is TRBV15 and J is TRBJ2-3, with a weak D call TRBD1 (5 bases). There are 15 residues in the CDR3. CDR1 is LNHNV, CDR2 YYDKDF, per germline (reference sequence). The V and J ends lost 0 bases and 2 bases respectively, with 9 bases between them. The CDR3 loop reads CATSRDGAATDTQYF. The CDR3 coding sequence is TGTGCCACCAGCAGAGATGGGGCAGCCACAGATACGCAGTATTTT. The variable domain in full, completed from reference TRBV15 and TRBJ2-3, reads DAMVIQNPRYQVTQFGKPVTLSCSQTLNHNVMYWYQQKSSQAPKLLFHYYDKDFNNEADTPDNFQSRRPNTSFCFLDIRSPGLGDTAMYLCATSRDGAATDTQYFGPGTRLTVL.

The chain has TRBV6-5 and TRBJ2-1; 8 positions agree with TRBD2. Germline assignment: CDR1 MNHEY and CDR2 SVGAGI. This CDR3 region has 13 residues. J lost 7 bases, V lost 6 bases, and 5 bases had no gene match. The CDR3 DNA is TGTGCCAGCAGGAGGACTAGCCAAAATGAGCAGTTCTTC. Its protein product is CASRRTSQNEQFF.

The chain uses TRBV19 and TRBJ2-1, with D uncertain. Germline V gene sequence: CDR1 LNHDA, CDR2 SQIVND (reference sequence). V was cut by 7 bases and J by 4 bases, with 20 bases left in between. The CDR3 extends over 16 amino acids. CDR3 amino acids: CASNPGLGFGYNEQFF. The CDR3 DNA is TGTGCCAGTAACCCCGGGTTGGGGTTCGGGTACAATGAGCAGTTCTTC.

This chain connects TRBV13 to TRBJ2-3, with a tentative D call TRBD1 (5 bases). Germline loops: CDR1 PRHDT, CDR2 FYEKMQ (reference sequence). V was cut by 3 bases and J by 2 bases, with 12 bases left in between. CDR3 length: 15 residues. CDR3 protein: CASSLGPTATDTQYF. The DNA of the CDR3 is TGTGCCAGCAGCTTGGGTCCGACAGCCACAGATACGCAGTATTTT.

The V call is TRBV15, the J call TRBJ1-2; D call uncertain. CDR1 and CDR2 from the germline V gene are LNHNV and YYDKDF (reference sequence). This CDR3 spans 13 amino acids. V gave up 0 bases and J gave up 5 bases, with 7 bases separating them. This CDR3 is CATSRELEYGYTF. The CDR3 nucleotides read TGTGCCACCAGCAGAGAACTCGAGTATGGCTACACCTTC.

This clone was observed a single time. The V gene is TRBV28, the J gene TRBJ1-2; D not certain. The V and J ends lost 4 bases and 1 base respectively, with 16 bases between them. CDR1 MDHEN and CDR2 SYDVKM come from the germline V gene. CDR3 length: 16 residues. The CDR3 DNA sequence: TGTGCCAGCAGTTCGGTATGGCTACCTATTAACTATGGCTACACCTTC. It codes for CASSSVWLPINYGYTF.

The chain uses TRBV7-9 and TRBJ2-1, with 8 nucleotides matching TRBD1. The germline gives CDR1 SEHNR, CDR2 FQNEAQ (reference sequence). The CDR3 totals 14 residues. Trimming cost V 1 base and J 7 bases; bases outside gene matches: 3. As DNA, the CDR3 is TGTGCCAGCAGCTTAGGGGGACAGGCGAATGAGCAGTTCTTC. Translated, it gives CASSLGGQANEQFF.

This clone was found once. The sample has other DNA sequences that encode this CDR3 too. J is TRBJ2-1 and V is TRBV9; D unclear. Germline V CDR1 and CDR2: SGDLS, YYNGEE. The CDR3 has 14 amino acids. Trimming stripped 0 bases from V and 3 bases from J, with 7 bases between. The CDR3 DNA follows: TGTGCCAGCAGCGTAGGGTCAGTCTACAATGAGCAGTTCTTC. The encoded protein is CASSVGSVYNEQFF.

The genes are TRBV5-1 and TRBJ1-2, with TRBD1 matching 7 bases. Germline V CDR1 and CDR2: SGHRS, YFSETQ. The J segment lost 7 bases and the V segment lost 0 bases, leaving 9 bases of the junction unmatched. There are 15 residues in the CDR3. The DNA of the CDR3 is TGCGCCAGCAGCTTGGGCGGGACAGCTCTATCTGGCTACACCTTC. Its translation is CASSLGGTALSGYTF.

The genes are TRBV6-6 and TRBJ1-2, with TRBD1 matching over 7 bases. Trimming at V came to 10 bases and at J to 8 bases, leaving 10 bases not matched to a gene. This CDR3 contains 12 residues. The germline CDR1 and CDR2 sequences are MNHNY and SVGAGI (reference sequence). The CDR3, as DNA: TGTGCCACCAACGAGGGGGCGCGGGGCTACACCTTC. It is translated as CATNEGARGYTF.

The chain joins TRBV28 to TRBJ2-7, with D possibly being TRBD2 (6 bases). This CDR3 is 17 amino acids long. V dropped 5 bases and J dropped 3 bases, with 23 bases sitting between them. CDR1 is MDHEN and CDR2 is SYDVKM in the germline V gene. The CDR3 region is CASSLTSYPGAHYEQYF. In DNA form, the CDR3 reads TGTGCCAGCAGTCTCACCTCTTATCCGGGAGCCCACTACGAGCAGTACTTC. Combining the CDR3 with reference TRBV28 and TRBJ2-7 gives the whole variable domain DVKVTQSSRYLVKRTGEKVFLECVQDMDHENMFWYRQDPGLGLRLIYFSYDVKMKEKGDIPEGYSVSREKKERFSLILESASTNQTSMYLCASSLTSYPGAHYEQYFGPGTRLTVT.

The chain employs TRBV6-1 and TRBJ2-3, with 7 bases matching TRBD1. Germline V gives CDR1 MNHNS, CDR2 SASEGT. The trim removed 6 bases at V and 3 bases at J, leaving 3 bases unmatched. This CDR3 region has 13 residues. In nucleotides, the CDR3 is TGTGCCAGCAGGGGGACAGTAACAGATACGCAGTATTTT. Translation: CASRGTVTDTQYF.

The chain recombines TRBV4-3 with TRBJ2-7; 8 bases are a match to TRBD1. CDR3 size: 14 residues. The germline V gene encodes CDR1 LGHNA and CDR2 YSLEER. Germline trimming cut 4 bases from V and 2 bases from J; bases unmatched to any gene: 4. The DNA for the CDR3 is TGCGCCAGCAGCCCAGGGACAGGAACCTACGAGCAGTACTTC. Encoded protein: CASSPGTGTYEQYF.

V usage is TRBV7-9 and J usage is TRBJ2-3, with D maybe TRBD1 (6 bases). Trimming removed 1 base from V and 2 bases from J, with 16 bases in between. CDR1 SEHNR and CDR2 FQNEAQ come from the germline V gene (reference sequence). CDR3 size: 17 residues. In DNA, the CDR3 is TGTGCCAGCAGCTTAGAGTACAGGGAGTGGTCCACAGATACGCAGTATTTT. This encodes CASSLEYREWSTDTQYF.

The CDR3 is CASSSGGRSTDTQYF. Here the CDR3 DNA reads TGTGCCAGCAGTTCCGGGGGAAGGAGCACAGATACGCAGTATTTT. The V and J genes are TRBV6-5 and TRBJ2-3; D is possibly TRBD2 (6 bases). Looked up from germline, CDR1 is MNHEY and CDR2 is SVGAGI. V dropped 4 bases and J dropped 0 bases, with 11 bases sitting between them. The CDR3 consists of 15 residues.

V usage is TRBV5-6 and J usage is TRBJ1-2; no firm D call. The CDR3 consists of 14 residues. Trimming cost V 4 bases and J 8 bases, with 18 bases left between them. In germline, CDR1 is SGHDT, CDR2 YYEEEE. The CDR3 nucleotides read TGTGCCAGCAGCCTCGTGGCCCCTCGCGGGGGCTACACCTTC. Encoded protein: CASSLVAPRGGYTF.

This clone appeared a few times. The chain couples TRBV6-1 to TRBJ1-5; TRBD1 matches 7 bases. This CDR3 comprises 16 residues. Losses at the gene ends were 1 base for V and 1 base for J; bases not matched to a gene: 4. Per germline, CDR1 MNHNS and CDR2 SASEGT. This chain's CDR3 is CASSEGFRGSNQPQHF. The CDR3 region has the DNA TGTGCCAGCAGTGAAGGGTTCAGGGGGAGCAATCAGCCCCAGCATTTT.

CDR3 bases: TGTGCCAGCAGGCCAAGAGGGGGGGCGGGTGAGCAGTTCTTC. It specifies CASRPRGGAGEQFF. The chain combines TRBV7-2 with TRBJ2-1, with D perhaps matching TRBD2 (7 bases). CDR1 and CDR2 from the germline V gene are SGHTA and FQGNSA. This CDR3 is built from 14 residues. Trimming left V 6 bases short and J 9 bases short, with 18 bases between.